The 31 T cell receptor beta chains listed next were all sequenced from one sample in a study of CD8 T cells in ankylosing spondylitis. MiXCR, run by TCRdb on the 5' RACE reads, gives a single entry per CDR3 protein. The sample has 250,000 or so distinct CDR3 sequences, over 15% seen once. Specimen: blood, either unsorted or a sorted T cell fraction (not recorded which). These receptors came from a male donor with ankylosing spondylitis or in good health (not recorded which).

This clonotype was seen a handful of times. This rearrangement joins TRBV11-1 to TRBJ2-1, with D perhaps TRBD2 (5 bases). This CDR3 spans 14 amino acids. V was pared by 5 bases and J by 3 bases, with 11 bases between. CDR1 and CDR2 (germline): SGHAT, FQDESV (reference sequence). The CDR3 sequence: CASSRSANYNEQFF. In DNA form, the CDR3 reads TGTGCCAGCAGCCGTAGCGCGAACTACAATGAGCAGTTCTTC. The complete variable domain, with remaining parts taken from reference TRBV11-1 and TRBJ2-1, reads EAEVAQSPRYKITEKSQAVAFWCDPISGHATLYWYRQILGQGPELLVQFQDESVVDDSQLPKDRFSAERLKGVDSTLKIQPAELGDSAMYLCASSRSANYNEQFFGPGTRLTVL.

The chain couples TRBV29-1 to TRBJ2-1; D ambiguous. V was clipped by 5 bases and J by 2 bases, with 10 bases between them. The CDR3 loop spans 13 amino acids. CDR1 is SQVTM, CDR2 ANQGSEA, per germline. CDR3: CSVPETAYNEQFF. The CDR3 nucleotides read TGCAGCGTTCCCGAGACCGCCTACAATGAGCAGTTCTTC.

The chain joins TRBV15 to TRBJ2-2; no clear D. Trimming stripped 5 bases from V and 0 bases from J, with 1 base between. Looked up from germline, CDR1 is LNHNV and CDR2 is YYDKDF (reference sequence). The CDR3 runs to 12 residues. The DNA for the CDR3 is TGTGCCACCAGCCCGAACACCGGGGAGCTGTTTTTT. Its protein product is CATSPNTGELFF.

This chain connects TRBV29-1 to TRBJ2-1, with D perhaps matching TRBD1 (6 bases). The CDR3 length is 16 residues. V gave up 0 bases and J gave up 5 bases, with 17 bases separating them. Germline-derived CDR1 and CDR2 are SQVTM and ANQGSEA. CDR3: CSVEDLSDRWNNEQFF. CDR3 bases: TGCAGCGTTGAAGATCTCTCAGACAGGTGGAACAATGAGCAGTTCTTC.

The chain links TRBV30 to TRBJ2-1, with 10 bases aligning to TRBD2. The CDR3 loop spans 14 amino acids. Germline CDR1 GTSNPN, CDR2 SVGIG (reference sequence). The V segment lost 4 bases and the J segment 4 bases; nucleotides outside the gene matches: 4. CDR3 bases: TGTGCCTGGACTAGCGGGAGAGGTTACAATGAGCAGTTCTTC. Translating it yields CAWTSGRGYNEQFF.

The chain carries TRBV18 and TRBJ2-2; D is perhaps TRBD1 or TRBD2 (5 bases each). The V gene lost 4 bases and the J gene lost 1 base, with 19 bases spanning the gap. Looked up from germline, CDR1 is KGHSH and CDR2 is LQKENI. CDR3 length equals 18 residues. CDR3 residues: CASSRQGEIRWNTGELFF. For the CDR3, the DNA is TGTGCCAGCTCACGCCAGGGAGAGATAAGGTGGAACACCGGGGAGCTGTTTTTT.

A note on this clonotype: Just one base apart from a much larger clone, this may be a read error. The CDR3 nucleotides are TGTGCCAGCAGCGTAGAGGAGTCGGGCAATCGGCCCCAGCATTTT. It translates to CASSVEESGNRPQHF. The chain links TRBV6-1 to TRBJ1-5; D not resolved. The CDR3 covers 15 residues. Germline CDR1 is MNHNS and CDR2 is SASEGT.

At least ten counts were recorded for this clonotype. V usage is TRBV5-1 and J usage is TRBJ2-5, with TRBD1 identical over 7 bases. CDR3 length: 15 residues. V shed 4 bases, J shed 5 bases, and the junction held 11 bases outside the gene matches. The germline gives CDR1 SGHRS, CDR2 YFSETQ. CDR3 in amino acids: CASSGDEGAGETQYF. CDR3 coding DNA: TGCGCCAGCAGCGGGGACGAGGGGGCTGGGGAGACCCAGTACTTC.

This clonotype has a handful of counts. The rearrangement links TRBV7-8 to TRBJ2-1, with 9 positions matching TRBD2. The length of the CDR3 is 17 residues. The germline V gene has CDR1 SGHVS and CDR2 FQNEAQ. Germline trimming cut 2 bases from V and 4 bases from J; bases unmatched to any gene: 9. CDR3 sequence: CASSLSSGRTVYNEQFF. CDR3 sequence (DNA): TGTGCCAGCAGCTTATCCAGCGGGAGGACGGTATACAATGAGCAGTTCTTC.

The chain is built from TRBV6-5 and TRBJ2-1; the D gene is possibly TRBD1 (6 bases). This CDR3 contains 15 residues. The V gene lost 0 bases and the J gene lost 2 bases, with 8 bases spanning the gap. Per germline, CDR1 MNHEY and CDR2 SVGAGI. CDR3 sequence: CASSYSGQPYNEQFF. The CDR3 DNA follows: TGTGCCAGCAGTTACTCGGGACAACCCTACAATGAGCAGTTCTTC.

As DNA, the CDR3 is TGTGCCATCATAGGGGACAGGGACTACGAGCAGTACTTC. Translating gives CAIIGDRDYEQYF. V is TRBV7-9 and J is TRBJ2-7; 9 bases are shared with TRBD1. The CDR3 has 13 amino acids. The junction had 7 bases not matched to a gene; V was cut back by 10 bases and J by 3 bases. Germline CDR1 is SEHNR and CDR2 is FQNEAQ (reference sequence).

Many counts were recorded for this clonotype. CDR3 sequence reads: CASSKERTEKLAKNIQYF. The CDR3 DNA sequence: TGTGCCAGCAGCAAAGAGCGGACCGAAAAACTAGCCAAAAACATTCAGTACTTC. The V call is TRBV21-1, the J call TRBJ2-4. TRBV21-1 is a known pseudogene. The CDR3 sequence is 18 residues long.

This clonotype was found a few times. The CDR3 DNA reads as TGCGCCAGCAGCCAAGATACCAGCACAGATACGCAGTATTTT. Translation: CASSQDTSTDTQYF. The chain employs TRBV4-1 and TRBJ2-3, with D uncertain. Germline V gives CDR1 MGHRA, CDR2 YSYEKL. The V and J ends lost 0 bases and 0 bases respectively, with 4 bases between them. This CDR3 contains 14 residues.

The chain is built from TRBV2 and TRBJ1-1; D unclear. CDR1 is SNHLY, CDR2 FYNNEI, per germline. The CDR3 contains 18 residues. Trimming took off 6 bases at V and 4 bases at J, with 27 bases between the two ends. The CDR3 loop reads CASSFPPGNPSPGTEAFF. The CDR3 nucleotides are TGTGCCAGCAGCTTTCCTCCCGGGAACCCTTCCCCGGGCACTGAAGCTTTCTTT.

V is TRBV6-5 and J is TRBJ2-1; D might be TRBD1 or TRBD2, each matching 6 bases. V dropped 0 bases and J dropped 8 bases, with 11 bases sitting between them. The CDR3 extends over 14 amino acids. Germline V lookup: CDR1 MNHEY, CDR2 SVGAGI. DNA for the CDR3: TGTGCCAGCAGTTACTCGCTGGAGGGGGATGAGCAGTTCTTC. This gives the protein CASSYSLEGDEQFF.

This clonotype was detected only a few times. The V call is TRBV27, the J call TRBJ2-5; D not resolved. Germline V gene data show CDR1 as MNHEY and CDR2 as SMNVEV (reference sequence). This CDR3 has 12 residues. The V end lost 4 bases, the J end lost 5 bases, and 8 bases lay between the germline ends. In DNA form, the CDR3 reads TGTGCCAGCAGTTCCCCCGGGGAGACCCAGTACTTC. It specifies CASSSPGETQYF.

This clonotype came up a few times. The V gene is TRBV4-2, the J gene TRBJ2-3; D assignment may be TRBD1 or TRBD2 (5 bases each). The length of the CDR3 is 16 residues. CDR1 is LGHNA, CDR2 YNFKEQ, per germline. The V end lost 2 bases, the J end lost 6 bases, and 18 bases lay between the germline ends. CDR3 nucleotides: TGTGCCAGCAGCCAACCCCCGGGACGGATAACTGATACGCAGTATTTT. This sequence encodes CASSQPPGRITDTQYF.

This clonotype was counted between two and nine times. CDR3 DNA: TGCAGCGTCCTAAGACAGGGGGCATACTACGAGCAGTACTTC. It translates to CSVLRQGAYYEQYF. This chain uses TRBV29-1 with TRBJ2-7; the match to TRBD1 covers 10 bases. The trim removed 6 bases at V and 3 bases at J, leaving 8 bases unmatched. This CDR3 is built from 14 residues. The germline CDR1 and CDR2 sequences are SQVTM and ANQGSEA.

This clonotype was counted at least ten times. The chain has TRBV29-1 and TRBJ2-2, with 7 bases that match TRBD2. The V gene's germline CDR1 is SQVTM and CDR2 ANQGSEA. The V segment lost 2 bases and the J segment 0 bases; nucleotides outside the gene matches: 3. This CDR3 spans 15 amino acids. For the CDR3, the DNA is TGCAGCGTTGAATCCGGGACTACGAACACCGGGGAGCTGTTTTTT. Amino acid sequence: CSVESGTTNTGELFF.

V usage is TRBV4-1 and J usage is TRBJ2-1; a possible D gene is TRBD2 (5 bases). The V end was cut by 0 bases, the J end by 10 bases, with 19 bases between. The CDR3 contains 16 residues. From germline, CDR1 is MGHRA and CDR2 YSYEKL. The CDR3 protein is CASSQDQDSSGWEQFF. The CDR3 nucleotides are TGCGCCAGCAGCCAAGATCAGGACTCCTCGGGGTGGGAGCAGTTCTTC.

In this sample, this clonotype turned up a few times. In DNA, the CDR3 is TGCGCCAGCAGCCAAGAATCCGGGACAACGGACGAGCAGTACTTC. It translates to CASSQESGTTDEQYF. V usage is TRBV4-1 and J usage is TRBJ2-7, with a weak D call TRBD1 (6 bases). The CDR3 covers 15 residues. Germline V gene sequence: CDR1 MGHRA, CDR2 YSYEKL. The V end was cut by 0 bases, the J end by 5 bases, with 14 bases between.

This clonotype occurred a few times. The chain links TRBV4-3 to TRBJ2-7; 9 positions match TRBD1. The V and J ends lost 0 bases and 5 bases, in that order; junction bases with no gene match: 8. Germline values: CDR1 LGHNA, CDR2 YSLEER. The CDR3 has 16 amino acids. This CDR3 is CASSQDSGTGSNEQYF. DNA of the CDR3: TGCGCCAGCAGCCAAGATTCTGGGACAGGGTCCAACGAGCAGTACTTC.

The chain couples TRBV6-1 to TRBJ2-7; 7 bases align to TRBD1. Germline V gives CDR1 MNHNS, CDR2 SASEGT. The V and J ends lost 5 bases and 4 bases, in that order; junction bases with no gene match: 11. This CDR3 is 15 amino acids long. The DNA of the CDR3 is TGTGCCAGCAGTAGGCTCCCCGGGACAGAATACGAGCAGTACTTC. It specifies CASSRLPGTEYEQYF.

This sequence joins TRBV11-2 and TRBJ2-3, with D possibly being TRBD2 (5 bases). Per the germline V gene, CDR1 is SGHAT and CDR2 is FQNNGV. The CDR3 consists of 12 residues. Trimming removed 0 bases at V and 14 bases at J, with 12 bases between. DNA of the CDR3: TGTGCCAGCAGCTTAGATCGAGGGCCCGCGTATTTT. This sequence encodes CASSLDRGPAYF.

The chain combines TRBV9 with TRBJ2-7; D gene ambiguous. CDR1 and CDR2 (germline): SGDLS, YYNGEE. This CDR3 spans 13 amino acids. The germline V and J ends were trimmed by 4 bases and 0 bases, with 8 bases remaining between them. CDR3 bases: TGTGCCAGCAGCCGGTACGGCTCCTACGAGCAGTACTTC. Residues: CASSRYGSYEQYF.

This clonotype was detected ten times or more. The chain employs TRBV4-3 and TRBJ2-7; the D is unclear. Trimming took 3 bases from V and 0 from J, leaving 6 bases between them. The germline V gene encodes CDR1 LGHNA and CDR2 YSLEER. The CDR3 totals 13 residues. The CDR3 protein is CASSQRSSYEQYF. CDR3 nucleotides: TGCGCCAGCAGCCAGCGAAGCTCCTACGAGCAGTACTTC.

The chain links TRBV7-2 to TRBJ2-7, with TRBD2 matching over 12 bases. The J segment lost 4 bases and the V segment lost 6 bases, leaving 10 bases of the junction unmatched. The CDR3 runs 16 residues. In germline, CDR1 is SGHTA, CDR2 FQGNSA. CDR3 nucleotides: TGTGCCAGCAGTTCTGGACTAGCGGGAATCATTTACGAGCAGTACTTC. It encodes CASSSGLAGIIYEQYF.

The V and J genes are TRBV30 and TRBJ2-5; D gene uncertain. Trimming took 0 bases from V and 5 from J, leaving 7 bases between them. This CDR3 comprises 12 residues. Germline assignment: CDR1 GTSNPN and CDR2 SVGIG (reference sequence). The CDR3 DNA follows: TGTGCCTGGAGTGTACTCTATGAGACCCAGTACTTC. It yields the protein CAWSVLYETQYF.

CDR3: CSVDFDSSGTQYF. CDR3 sequence (DNA): TGCAGCGTTGATTTCGACAGCTCCGGGACCCAGTACTTC. V gene TRBV29-1 combines with J gene TRBJ2-5; tentatively, D is TRBD1 (5 bases). Trimming shortened V by 3 bases and J by 7 bases, and 15 bases separated the two germline ends. Germline CDR1 SQVTM, CDR2 ANQGSEA. The CDR3 covers 13 residues.

The chain combines TRBV20-1 with TRBJ2-5; 10 bases map to TRBD2. With 0 bases clipped from V and 0 bases from J, the junction kept 13 bases outside the gene matches. Per germline, CDR1 DFQATT and CDR2 SNEGSKA (reference sequence). The CDR3 has 19 amino acids. The CDR3 DNA reads TGCAGTGCTAGAGACTACCTGACCTGGACTAGCGGAGACCAAGAGACCCAGTACTTC. Translated, it gives CSARDYLTWTSGDQETQYF.

The chain combines TRBV4-1 with TRBJ2-3; D remains unclear. From germline, CDR1 is MGHRA and CDR2 YSYEKL. The germline V and J ends were trimmed by 0 bases and 3 bases, with 10 bases remaining between them. The CDR3 has 15 residues. CDR3 sequence (DNA): TGCGCCAGCAGCCAAGATGTGGCGTTGACAGATACGCAGTATTTT. It is translated as CASSQDVALTDTQYF.